These T cell receptor beta chains were read from a single sample in a study of blood T cell repertoires in COVID-19. Assay: immunoSEQ multiplex PCR; the TCRdb copy retains only in-frame clones and omits some. The sample shows about 74,000 clones, roughly 81% of them seen only once. The sample consisted of peripheral blood. These receptors all come from a man aged 70 or older with acute or convalescent COVID-19. Both conserved end residues are part of each CDR3. The D gene is left open where the match is weak. Clone size, where shown, is once, few, many, or a class for clones that have expanded.

. | . | TRBJ2-5 | TRBV15 | TGTGCCACCAGCAGAGGGGAGGTCCAAGAGACCCAGTACTTC | CATSRGEVQETQYF
TRBD2 | . | TRBJ2-7 | TRBV7-2 | TGTGCCAGCAGCCTGCTAGCGGGAACCGCCTACGAGCAGTACTTC | CASSLLAGTAYEQYF
. | . | TRBJ1-2 | TRBV3-1/TRBV3-2 | TGTGCCAGCAGCCAAGATGGGGGGATCTATGGCTACACCTTC | CASSQDGGIYGYTF
. | . | TRBJ1-2 | TRBV3-1/TRBV3-2 | TGTGCCAACAGCCAAGATCCGGGGGGCAATGGCTACACCTTC | CANSQDPGGNGYTF
. | . | TRBJ2-2 | TRBV10-3 | TGTGCCATCAGCCCCGGACCCCAGGGGCGGCTGTTTTTT | CAISPGPQGRLFF
. | . | TRBJ1-2 | TRBV28 | TGTGCCAGCAGTTTATGGGCAGGCTTCTATGGCTACACCTTC | CASSLWAGFYGYTF
TRBD1 | . | TRBJ2-1 | TRBV9 | TGTGCCAGCAGTTTGACAGGGGGGAATGAGCAGTTCTTC | CASSLTGGNEQFF
. | . | TRBJ1-2 | TRBV19 | TGTGCCAGTGCTGGGGACAAAAGCTATGGCTACACCTTC | CASAGDKSYGYTF
. | . | TRBJ1-2 | TRBV3-1/TRBV3-2 | TGTGCCAGCAGCCAGGGCCAGGGCCGGGGCTACACCTTC | CASSQGQGRGYTF
TRBD1 | once | TRBJ2-7 | TRBV4-1 | TGCGCCAGCAGCCGCCTCGGGACAGGGACCCACGAGCAGTACTTC | CASSRLGTGTHEQYF
. | few | TRBJ2-3 | TRBV6-5 | TGTGCCAGCCGGACTCAAAGGGGGTCGTCAGATACGCAGTATTTT | CASRTQRGSSDTQYF
. | . | TRBJ1-1 | TRBV12-3/TRBV12-4 | TGTGCCAGCAGACCCCGGGGAACTGAAGCTTTCTTT | CASRPRGTEAFF
TRBD1 | . | TRBJ2-2 | TRBV5-1 | TGCGCCAGCGGCTCAGGGGGAGTAGGCCCCGGGGAGCTGTTTTTT | CASGSGGVGPGELFF
. | . | TRBJ1-2 | TRBV5-4 | TGTGCCAGCAGCTCGGCTGGGGCGAGTGGCTACACCTTC | CASSSAGASGYTF
. | . | TRBJ2-7 | TRBV6-5 | TGTGCCACGTTGACTAGCTACGAGCAGTACTTC | CATLTSYEQYF
. | . | TRBJ1-2 | TRBV5-1 | TGCGCCAGCAGCTTGGAGGGTGCGGGTGGCTACACCTTC | CASSLEGAGGYTF
. | . | TRBJ2-2 | TRBV5-1 | TGCGCCAGCAGCACGACAGGGAACACCGGGGAGCTGTTTTTT | CASSTTGNTGELFF
TRBD2 | few | TRBJ2-1 | TRBV5-1 | TGCGCCAGCAGCTTGGCCCCGGGACTAGCGGGATTCGGCTCCTACAATGAGCAGTTCTTC | CASSLAPGLAGFGSYNEQFF
. | . | TRBJ1-1 | TRBV2 | TGTGCCAGCAGTGAAAGAGGGAACCTGAACACTGAAGCTTTCTTT | CASSERGNLNTEAFF
. | . | TRBJ2-1 | TRBV5-1 | TGCGCCAGCAGCTCCGGGACACCGAGCTACAATGAGCAGTTCTTC | CASSSGTPSYNEQFF
TRBD2 | . | TRBJ2-3 | TRBV5-1 | TGCGCCAGCAGCCCTCTAGCGGGGAGCACAGATACGCAGTATTTT | CASSPLAGSTDTQYF
TRBD1 | . | TRBJ2-1 | TRBV27 | TGTGCCAGCACCCGGGACAGGGGTGGAGAGGCCTCCTACAATGAGCAGTTCTTC | CASTRDRGGEASYNEQFF
. | . | TRBJ1-6 | TRBV27 | TGTGCCAGCAGTTTCCAGACAGGACGGGCCTATAATTCACCCCTCCACTTT | CASSFQTGRAYNSPLHF
. | . | TRBJ1-1 | TRBV19 | TGTGCCAGTAGTATAGTGGGAGGAGGAACTGAAGCTTTCTTT | CASSIVGGGTEAFF
TRBD1 | . | TRBJ1-5 | TRBV2 | TGTGCCAGCAGGCAAACAGGGGACCATCAGCCCCAGCATTTT | CASRQTGDHQPQHF
. | . | TRBJ2-1 | TRBV19 | TGTGCCAGTAGCGGGAGCGGCAATGAGCAGTTCTTC | CASSGSGNEQFF
TRBD2 | . | TRBJ2-1 | TRBV7-7 | TGTGCTAGCAGCTTAGGGCTAGCGGGGAACAATGAGCAGTTCTTC | CASSLGLAGNNEQFF
TRBD2 | . | TRBJ2-5 | TRBV18 | TGTGCCAGCTCACCATACGGGGGGGCCCAAGAGACCCAGTACTTC | CASSPYGGAQETQYF
TRBD2 | . | TRBJ2-7 | TRBV7-8 | TGTGCCAGCAGCTTAGGGTCGGGCGGGAGAGGCTACGAGCAGTACTTC | CASSLGSGGRGYEQYF
. | . | TRBJ1-2 | TRBV6-6 | TGTGCCAGCAGTTACGGGGAGAACTATGGCTACACCTTC | CASSYGENYGYTF
. | . | TRBJ1-1 | TRBV11-1 | TGTGCCAGCAGCGCCAAAGCTCAGAACACTGAAGCTTTCTTT | CASSAKAQNTEAFF